The rows below give T cell receptor beta chains drawn from one sample of a study of CD4 and CD8 cells across lung adenocarcinoma regions. TCRdb fed the PCR reads into MiXCR, producing one record per CDR3 protein. The sample consists of 3,000 to 4,000 distinct CDR3 sequences, approximately 60% of them appearing once. The specimen was CD8+ T cells from the margin of a lung tumor. Receptors originate from a female donor with lung adenocarcinoma. The CD4 and CD8 labels of this study may be unreliable. CDR3s include the opening cysteine and the closing phenylalanine or tryptophan. D genes are given only for firm matches. Size values are once, few and many counts, or a class for expanded clones, and some rows have none.

V gene,D gene,J gene,clone size,CDR3 length,CDR3 DNA,CDR3 protein
TRBV7-6,TRBD1,TRBJ2-7,NA,15,TGTGCCAGCAGCGGGTATAGGACAGGGGGCTACGAGCAGTACTTC,CASSGYRTGGYEQYF
TRBV10-2,NA,TRBJ2-5,once,14,TGCGCGGGCATCCGCGGCGTCGACCAAGAGACGCAGTATTTC,CAGIRGVDQETQYF
TRBV6-5,TRBD2,TRBJ2-7,NA,14,TGTGCCAGCAGTTCAGCGGGAGACAGTTACGAGCAGTACTTC,CASSSAGDSYEQYF
TRBV6-1,NA,TRBJ2-1,NA,15,TGTGCCAGCAGTGAAGGCGGGTCTTACTACAATGAGCAGTTCTTC,CASSEGGSYYNEQFF
TRBV6-5,NA,TRBJ2-5,NA,16,TGTGCCAGCAGTTACTCGTTTACCGCAAGCCAAGAGACCCAGTACTTC,CASSYSFTASQETQYF
TRBV10-1,NA,TRBJ2-1,large,14,TGCGCCAGCAGTGAAGCGGTATCCTACAATGAGCAGTTCTTC,CASSEAVSYNEQFF
TRBV6-4,NA,TRBJ2-1,few,18,TGTGCCAGCAGTGACCACTCCTCCAGGGGGGGGTCCTACAATGAGCAGTTCTTC,CASSDHSSRGGSYNEQFF
TRBV6-1,TRBD2,TRBJ2-7,NA,17,TGTGCCAGCAGTGATAGGGGACTAGCGGGAGGGCCCTACGAGCAGTACTTC,CASSDRGLAGGPYEQYF
TRBV28,NA,TRBJ2-1,NA,11,TGTGCCAGCAGTACCACCGGGGAGCAGTTCTTC,CASSTTGEQFF
TRBV7-2,TRBD2,TRBJ2-2,NA,16,TGTGCCAGCGTCCCGGGGACTAGCGGGGGGGCCGGGGAGCTGTTTTTT,CASVPGTSGGAGELFF
TRBV10-3,TRBD1,TRBJ2-4,NA,14,TGTGGCGTCAGGGGGCTGAGTGCTAAAAATACTCAGTACTTC,CGVRGLSAKNTQYF
TRBV7-8,NA,TRBJ2-3,NA,15,TGTGCCAGCAGCGAAACGTCGGGTTCGCTGAATACGCAGTATTTT,CASSETSGSLNTQYF
TRBV6-4,NA,TRBJ2-1,NA,15,TGTGCCAGCAGTGACACACATAGCGTCTACAATGAGCAGTTCTTC,CASSDTHSVYNEQFF
TRBV6-4,NA,TRBJ1-1,NA,15,TGTGCCAGCAGGAAAGACAGTGCCATGAACACTGAAGCTTTCTTT,CASRKDSAMNTEAFF
TRBV6-1,NA,TRBJ2-4,NA,16,TGTGCCAGCAGTACAGGGAAACCACTAGCCAAAAACATTCAGTACTTC,CASSTGKPLAKNIQYF
TRBV7-2,TRBD2,TRBJ2-3,medium-sized,11,TGTGCCAGCAGCTCGACTAGCGAATCATATTTT,CASSSTSESYF
TRBV6-1,NA,TRBJ2-5,NA,14,TGTGCGGGCAGTGGGGGCCGTGCCACAGAGACCCAGTACTTT,CAGSGGRATETQYF